This record covers a single TCR beta chain. It lacks a known antigen. The record has no base qualities; no much larger clone is one base away. The data derive from a study of blood T cell repertoires in COVID-19 (TCRdb year 2020). Background for the entire study: Collaborator samples came from the United States, Italy and Spain and covered acute and convalescent phases of COVID-19. The prospective study material was composed of cDNA or gDNA derived from T cells, B-cell-depleted T cells, or PBMCs. Subjects who had been exposed to COVID-19, were actively infected with it, or had recovered from it provided the deeply sampled blood TCRbeta repertoires that made up the dataset. The repertoires were released in a freely available public database intended as a resource for research on the immune response to SARS-CoV-2. Samples came from the ongoing ImmuneRACE study (first 160 participants) plus 1,254 subjects from 6 global collaborators. Sample metadata almost always included a de-identified subject ID, COVID-19 status, age in years and sex. Where available, HLA class I and class II types were taken from metadata supplied by the sample provider and were not determined by assay-based typing. The investigation overall reported the following: How much clinical and demographic metadata was included differed by source and by participant, and the metadata was provided uncurated.

Deletion took 0 bases off V and 3 bases off J, with a span of 17 bases between the germline ends. From cysteine to phenylalanine, the CDR3 is 17 amino acids long. Only the CDR3 portion is preserved as DNA: 51 bases, with reading frame beginning at the first base. CDR1 and CDR2 are read off the germline V gene as KGHSH and LQKENI. The immunoSEQ Assay, a bias-controlled multiplex PCR, was used to amplify TCRbeta CDR3 regions from genomic DNA. Per the authors' processing: The number of nucleated cells in each sample was estimated from the amplification of reference gene primers within the assay. Sequence reads were collapsed and filtered to measure the absolute abundance of every unique TCRbeta CDR3 rearrangement. For each sample, productive Simpson clonality was calculated as the square root of Simpson's diversity index across productive rearrangements. TCRdb's version of the immuneACCESS table is confined to in-frame rearrangements and falls short of the full clone set. An unresolved V gene accounts for under half of the shortfall where checked; the remainder is of unknown origin. V, J and clone size derive from that table, while D and trimming were established from the DNA sequence. The sample yields 350,000 to 400,000 clones; approximately 90% were counted once. Jointly, the top ten make up more than 0.85% of the sample.

Enrolling through a virtual design, the prospective study's participants ranged in age from about 18 to 89 years and lived across 24 United States geographic areas. In the prospective study, participants were assigned to cohorts based on the clinical history participants reported in a screening survey and a study questionnaire. Exposed participants had been in contact with someone with a PCR-confirmed or clinician-diagnosed COVID-19 case within 2 weeks of study entry. In the prospective study, mobile phlebotomists collected whole blood, serum and a nasopharyngeal or oropharyngeal swab from each participant. Additional blood draws and questionnaires over an approximately 2-month period could optionally be provided by prospective study participants. Before DNA extraction, blood samples from the prospective study were shipped at room temperature or frozen.

The sample consisted of PBMCs or T cells enriched from blood (not recorded which). The source is a woman aged 40 to 50 who had been exposed to COVID-19. The rearrangement combines TRBV18 with TRBJ1-1; the D gene is perhaps TRBD1, from 5 matching bases. At the DNA level, the sequence is TGTGCCAGCTCACCACCGGGGGGGAGGGGCAGGGACACTGAAGCTTTCTTT. It translates to CASSPPGGRGRDTEAFF. With all but the CDR3 taken from the reference TRBV18 and TRBJ1-1 genes, the full variable domain is: NAGVMQNPRHLVRRRGQEARLRCSPMKGHSHVYWYRQLPEEGLKFMVYLQKENIIDESGMPKERFSAEFPKEGPSILRIQQVVRGDSAAYFCASSPPGGRGRDTEAFFGQGTRLTVV.